This T cell receptor beta chain was identified in a study of blood T cell repertoires in COVID-19. Across the study: Both acute and convalescent COVID-19 samples were obtained from the United States, Italy and Spain. Sample material is recorded as cDNA or gDNA derived from T cells, B-cell-depleted T cells, or PBMCs.

Per the study methods: Reference gene primer amplification gave estimated nucleated cell counts. Clones were sequenced by immunoSEQ multiplex PCR, and TCRdb holds only the in-frame ones, with some missing. That table furnishes V, J and clone size, whereas the DNA furnished D and trimming. The repertoire consists of roughly 110,000 clones, with under 90% occurring once and the leading ten covering about 14%. CDR1 SNHLY and CDR2 FYNNEI come from the germline V gene. This CDR3 comprises 14 residues. V lost 7 bases and J 2 bases, leaving 13 bases between the germline ends. The chain couples TRBV2 to TRBJ2-3; possibly TRBD2 for D (6 bases). The sample consisted of peripheral blood. The receptor was isolated from a woman in her sixties with acute or convalescent COVID-19. The CDR3 loop reads CASMGREPTDTQYF. Written as DNA, the CDR3 is TGTGCCAGCATGGGGCGGGAACCCACAGATACGCAGTATTTT.